This passage covers 22 T cell receptor beta chains from one sample sequenced in a study of blood T cell repertoires in COVID-19. Here immunoSEQ multiplex PCR was the method, and the copy in TCRdb shows in-frame clones only, minus some. The table lists about 160,000 clones, 82% of them singletons. Sequenced input: PBMCs or T cells enriched from blood (not recorded which). These receptors were collected from a man between 60 and 70 years old who had recovered from COVID-19.

The genes are TRBV9 and TRBJ1-6, with D unclear. The CDR3 is 13 residues long. The germline CDR1 and CDR2 sequences are SGDLS and YYNGEE. V was pared by 3 bases and J by 7 bases, with 8 bases between. CDR3 DNA sequence: TGTGCCAGCAGCGAGGCGGGGAATTCACCCCTCCACTTT. This sequence encodes CASSEAGNSPLHF.

The rearrangement joins TRBV6-5 to TRBJ2-7, with 9 bases matching TRBD2. The CDR3 spans 15 residues. Trimming at V came to 6 bases and at J to 0 bases, leaving 6 bases not matched to a gene. CDR1 and CDR2 from the germline V gene are MNHEY and SVGAGI. The CDR3 sequence is CASRPTSGNSYEQYF. The DNA of the CDR3 is TGTGCCAGCAGGCCGACTAGCGGTAACTCCTACGAGCAGTACTTC.

The V and J genes are TRBV19 and TRBJ1-2; TRBD1 aligns across 9 bases. J gave up 0 bases and V 10 bases, and 3 bases lay outside the gene matches. Germline CDR1 reads LNHDA; CDR2 reads SQIVND (reference sequence). The CDR3 is 13 residues long. The DNA of the CDR3 is TGTGCCACCAGGACAGGGGCTAACTATGGCTACACCTTC. Translating it yields CATRTGANYGYTF.

This clone was counted a few times. This chain links TRBV4-2 with TRBJ2-2; the D gene is possibly TRBD1 (6 bases). Germline V gene data show CDR1 as LGHNA and CDR2 as YNFKEQ. With 2 bases removed from V and 4 bases from J, the gap between germline ends came to 11 bases. This CDR3 contains 15 residues. The chain's CDR3 is CASSQTDSFTGELFF. The CDR3 coding sequence is TGTGCCAGCAGCCAAACGGACAGCTTCACCGGGGAGCTGTTTTTT.

This chain uses TRBV30 with TRBJ2-4, with D possibly matching TRBD2 (5 bases). This CDR3 has 14 residues. The V end was cut by 1 base, the J end by 0 bases, with 7 bases between. Germline V gene lookup returns CDR1 GTSNPN and CDR2 SVGIG (reference sequence). The CDR3 DNA reads TGTGCCTGGAGTGCCGGACTAGCCAAAAACATTCAGTACTTC. It encodes CAWSAGLAKNIQYF.

A word on this clone: A read error may account for a junction end that differs from germline. The V gene is TRBV20-1, the J gene TRBJ2-7, with a weak D call TRBD2 (5 bases). CDR3 size: 11 residues. CDR1 and CDR2 from the germline V gene are DFQATT and SNEGSKA (reference sequence). The CDR3 bases are TGCAGTGCCAGAGGAGGCTACGAGCAGTACTTC. It specifies CSARGGYEQYF.

The chain is built from TRBV7-2 and TRBJ2-3; 10 bases align to TRBD2. The CDR3 contains 16 residues. Looked up from germline, CDR1 is SGHTA and CDR2 is FQGNSA. Losses at the gene ends were 5 bases for V and 2 bases for J; bases not matched to a gene: 7. CDR3 residues: CASSPLAGGTTDTQYF. The CDR3 coding sequence is TGTGCCAGCAGCCCCTTAGCGGGAGGAACCACAGATACGCAGTATTTT.

J is TRBJ2-5 and V is TRBV30; possible D gene TRBD2, 5 bases. Germline V gene sequence: CDR1 GTSNPN, CDR2 SVGIG (reference sequence). V was cut by 3 bases and J by 2 bases, with 10 bases left in between. This CDR3 comprises 13 residues. The CDR3 DNA reads as TGTGCCTGGAGCGGACGGGAACAAGAGACCCAGTACTTC. This codes for CAWSGREQETQYF. The variable domain in full, with the rest retrieved from reference TRBV30 and TRBJ2-5, is SQTIHQWPATLVQPVGSPLSLECTVEGTSNPNLYWYRQAAGRGLQLLFYSVGIGQISSEVPQNLSASRPQDRQFILSSKKLLLSDSGFYLCAWSGREQETQYFGPGTRLLVL.

The chain links TRBV28 to TRBJ1-1; unclear D gene. The CDR3 has 13 amino acids. Germline lookup yields CDR1 MDHEN and CDR2 SYDVKM. The V end was cut by 8 bases, the J end by 4 bases, with 14 bases between. DNA for the CDR3: TGTGCCAGCCGGCGGTTGACGGGCACTGAAGCTTTCTTT. It encodes CASRRLTGTEAFF.

A few counts support this clone. V gene TRBV9 combines with J gene TRBJ2-1, with 8 bases lining up with TRBD1. This CDR3 is built from 17 residues. Trimming took 4 bases from V and 0 from J; bases not matched to a gene: 9. In germline, CDR1 is SGDLS, CDR2 YYNGEE. The CDR3 bases are TGTGCCAGCAGCCCTGACAGGGGTTGGAGCTCCTACAATGAGCAGTTCTTC. It encodes CASSPDRGWSSYNEQFF.

The chain is built from TRBV28 and TRBJ2-7; unclear D gene. The CDR3 extends over 12 amino acids. V lost 4 bases and J 3 bases, leaving 7 bases between the germline ends. The germline V gene encodes CDR1 MDHEN and CDR2 SYDVKM. This CDR3 reads CASSYASYEQYF. In DNA form, the CDR3 reads TGTGCCAGCAGTTATGCCAGCTACGAGCAGTACTTC.

The V call is TRBV28, the J call TRBJ2-3; 7 bases align to TRBD2. The CDR3 has 16 residues. CDR1 and CDR2 from the germline V gene are MDHEN and SYDVKM. Losses at the gene ends were 4 bases for V and 2 bases for J; bases not matched to a gene: 9. CDR3 bases: TGTGCCAGCAGTTCGTGGGGGGAGGGGTACACAGATACGCAGTATTTT. As protein: CASSSWGEGYTDTQYF.

The V call is TRBV9, the J call TRBJ1-2; a weak D match, TRBD1 (5 bases). This CDR3 has 15 residues. Germline CDR1 reads SGDLS; CDR2 reads YYNGEE. V was trimmed by 0 bases and J by 4 bases, leaving 13 bases between them. The CDR3 region has the DNA TGTGCCAGCAGCGTAGGGGGACTGCCCCTCTATGGCTACACCTTC. It translates to CASSVGGLPLYGYTF.

The chain has TRBV5-5 and TRBJ1-2; D may be TRBD1 (6 bases). The CDR3 runs 14 residues. The V and J ends lost 3 bases and 7 bases respectively, with 16 bases between them. The germline V gene encodes CDR1 SGHKS and CDR2 YYEKEE (reference sequence). CDR3 sequence (DNA): TGTGCCAGCAGCTGGGGACATAGGGTCGGTGGCTACACCTTC. Encoded protein: CASSWGHRVGGYTF.

V and J are TRBV28 and TRBJ2-3; 9 nucleotides align to TRBD1. The CDR3 loop spans 13 amino acids. J was trimmed by 3 bases and V by 10 bases; bases with no gene match: 5. CDR1 and CDR2 (germline): MDHEN, SYDVKM. The CDR3 nucleotides read TGTGCCACACCAGGACAGGGGACAGATACGCAGTATTTT. Amino acid sequence: CATPGQGTDTQYF.

The chain joins TRBV5-8 to TRBJ1-6; D is possibly TRBD1 (6 bases). Germline CDR1 SGHTS, CDR2 YDEGEE. The CDR3 is 15 amino acids. V lost 4 bases, J lost 9 bases, and 17 bases lay in between. CDR3 sequence: CASSRRAGGGSPLHF. The CDR3 DNA follows: TGTGCCAGCAGCCGGAGGGCGGGGGGCGGTTCACCCCTCCACTTT.

The chain links TRBV7-8 to TRBJ2-3; 8 bases match TRBD2. The CDR3 extends over 14 amino acids. Germline V lookup: CDR1 SGHVS, CDR2 FQNEAQ. V gave up 4 bases and J gave up 4 bases; unmatched junction bases: 4. The DNA for the CDR3 is TGTGCCAGCAGCTCGCGGGGGGCTGCAGATACGCAGTATTTT. This codes for CASSSRGAADTQYF.

CDR3 DNA: TGTGCCAGCAGTTCGTTAGCACAGCCCCAGCATTTT. Amino acids: CASSSLAQPQHF. V usage is TRBV12-3 or TRBV12-4 and J usage is TRBJ1-5, with unresolved D. Between the trimmed V and J ends, which lost 4 bases and 7 bases, there was a span of 8 bases. The CDR3 totals 12 residues.

The genes are TRBV6-1 and TRBJ2-2; a weak D match, TRBD2 (6 bases). The CDR3 is made up of 16 amino acids. Germline lookup yields CDR1 MNHNS and CDR2 SASEGT. Trimming shortened V by 4 bases and J by 1 base, and 13 bases separated the two germline ends. DNA for the CDR3: TGTGCCAGCAGTGTACTAGCAGGGCGGAACACCGGGGAGCTGTTTTTT. As protein: CASSVLAGRNTGELFF.

V gene TRBV2 combines with J gene TRBJ2-7; tentative D call: TRBD1 (6 bases). The CDR3 spans 14 residues. Germline CDR1 SNHLY, CDR2 FYNNEI. The V end lost 6 bases, the J end lost 1 base, and 13 bases lay between the germline ends. As DNA, the CDR3 is TGTGCCAGCAGCGTACAGGGAGTTTCCTACGAGCAGTACTTC. As protein: CASSVQGVSYEQYF.

The sample holds a few counts of this clone. This chain uses TRBV4-1 with TRBJ2-7; D is perhaps TRBD1 (5 bases). The germline V gene encodes CDR1 MGHRA and CDR2 YSYEKL. This CDR3 spans 17 amino acids. Trimming removed 1 base at V and 3 bases at J, with 19 bases between. The chain's CDR3 is CASSQVPEDTGYYEQYF. In DNA form, the CDR3 reads TGCGCCAGCAGCCAAGTTCCCGAGGACACGGGTTACTACGAGCAGTACTTC.

The rearrangement joins TRBV19 to TRBJ1-5; 10 nucleotides align to TRBD1. Germline V gene data show CDR1 as LNHDA and CDR2 as SQIVND (reference sequence). This CDR3 has 17 residues. J lost 6 bases, V lost 5 bases, and 13 bases had no gene match. Here the CDR3 reads CASSLKGTGEKPQPQHF. Written as DNA, the CDR3 is TGTGCCAGTAGTCTAAAGGGGACAGGGGAGAAGCCTCAGCCCCAGCATTTT. Full variable domain (rest looked up from reference TRBV19 and TRBJ1-5): DGGITQSPKYLFRKEGQNVTLSCEQNLNHDAMYWYRQDPGQGLRLIYYSQIVNDFQKGDIAEGYSVSREKKESFPLTVTSAQKNPTAFYLCASSLKGTGEKPQPQHFGDGTRLSIL.